This T cell receptor beta chain was sequenced in a study of blood T cell repertoires in COVID-19. Looking at the study overall: The origin of the acute and convalescent COVID-19 samples was the United States, Italy and Spain.

CDR1 is MNHEY and CDR2 is SVGAGI in the germline V gene. The CDR3 has 13 residues. Trimming removed 6 bases from V and 4 bases from J, with 12 bases in between. Assay used: immunoSEQ multiplex PCR; TCRdb lists only in-frame clones, some missing. The sample lists hundreds of thousands of clones, approximately 80% occurring once. The genes are TRBV6-5 and TRBJ1-2, with D perhaps matching TRBD1 (6 bases). Sequencing was carried out using peripheral blood. This TCR was recovered from a woman aged 50 to 65 with acute or convalescent COVID-19. CDR3 sequence (DNA): TGTGCCAGCAGCCCAATGGACAGCTATGGCTACACCTTC. Translating it yields CASSPMDSYGYTF.